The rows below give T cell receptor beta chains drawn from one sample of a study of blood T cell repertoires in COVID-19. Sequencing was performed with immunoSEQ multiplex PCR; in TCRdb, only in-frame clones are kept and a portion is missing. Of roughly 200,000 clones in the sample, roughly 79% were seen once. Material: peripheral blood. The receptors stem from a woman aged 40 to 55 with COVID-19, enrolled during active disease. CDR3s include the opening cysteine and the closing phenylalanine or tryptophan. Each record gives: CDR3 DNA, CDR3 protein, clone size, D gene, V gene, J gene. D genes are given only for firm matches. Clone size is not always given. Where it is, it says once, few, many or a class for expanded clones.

CDR3nt: TGTGCCAGCCTTCGGACAGGGGACACCGGGGAGCTGTTTTTT
CDR3aa: CASLRTGDTGELFF
abundance: -
d_gene: TRBD1
v_gene: TRBV28
j_gene: TRBJ2-2

CDR3nt: TGTGCCAGCAGCCGGACTAGGAACTCCTACAATGAGCAGTTCTTC
CDR3aa: CASSRTRNSYNEQFF
abundance: -
d_gene: TRBD2
v_gene: TRBV5-5
j_gene: TRBJ2-1

CDR3nt: TGTGCCAGCAGTCCCGGGACTAGCGGGAGAAGTGAGCAGTTCTTC
CDR3aa: CASSPGTSGRSEQFF
abundance: -
d_gene: TRBD2
v_gene: TRBV27
j_gene: TRBJ2-1

CDR3nt: TGTGCCACCAGCGCCCGCTACGTAGCGGGGAGACACAATGAGCAGTTCTTC
CDR3aa: CATSARYVAGRHNEQFF
abundance: -
d_gene: TRBD2
v_gene: TRBV15
j_gene: TRBJ2-1

CDR3nt: TGTGCCAGTAGTATAATATCGACTACAGAGAAGCCCCAGCATTTT
CDR3aa: CASSIISTTEKPQHF
abundance: -
d_gene: -
v_gene: TRBV19
j_gene: TRBJ1-5

CDR3nt: TGTGCCAGCAGCTTATACGGGGGTTCAAGGGAAAAACTGTTTTTT
CDR3aa: CASSLYGGSREKLFF
abundance: -
d_gene: -
v_gene: TRBV7-8
j_gene: TRBJ1-4

CDR3nt: TGTGCCAGCAGCCCACGACTAGCGGGGGGGGCCAGTAACACCGGGGAGCTGTTTTTT
CDR3aa: CASSPRLAGGASNTGELFF
abundance: few
d_gene: TRBD2
v_gene: TRBV7-9
j_gene: TRBJ2-2

CDR3nt: TGTGCCAGCAGCCTCGTCCGTCCCGGGGGCTACACCTTC
CDR3aa: CASSLVRPGGYTF
abundance: -
d_gene: -
v_gene: TRBV7-9
j_gene: TRBJ1-2

CDR3nt: TGTGCCACCAGTGGATCAGGGGGCGGCAATCAGCCCCAGCATTTT
CDR3aa: CATSGSGGGNQPQHF
abundance: -
d_gene: TRBD1
v_gene: TRBV24-1
j_gene: TRBJ1-5

CDR3nt: TGTGCCTGGAGTGTGGGGGGGTTTAGGCCTGAAGCTTTCTTT
CDR3aa: CAWSVGGFRPEAFF
abundance: -
d_gene: -
v_gene: TRBV30
j_gene: TRBJ1-1

CDR3nt: TGTGCCAGCAGCGCCGAACTCGGGACCTATAATTCACCCCTCCACTTT
CDR3aa: CASSAELGTYNSPLHF
abundance: -
d_gene: -
v_gene: TRBV5-8
j_gene: TRBJ1-6